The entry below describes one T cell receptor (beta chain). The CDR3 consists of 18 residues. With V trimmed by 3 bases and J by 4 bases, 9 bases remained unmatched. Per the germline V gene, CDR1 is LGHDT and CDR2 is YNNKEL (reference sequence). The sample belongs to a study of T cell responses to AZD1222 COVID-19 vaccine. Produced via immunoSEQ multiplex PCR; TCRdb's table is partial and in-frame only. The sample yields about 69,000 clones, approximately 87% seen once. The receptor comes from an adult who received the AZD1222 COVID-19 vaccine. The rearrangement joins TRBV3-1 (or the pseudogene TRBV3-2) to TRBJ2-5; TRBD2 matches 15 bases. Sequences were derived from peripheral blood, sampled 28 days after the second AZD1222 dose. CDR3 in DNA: TGTGCCAGCAGCCACGGACTAGCGGGGGGGCTAGTAGGAGAGACCCAGTACTTC. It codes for CASSHGLAGGLVGETQYF.